What follows are 20 T cell receptor beta chains derived from one specimen sequenced in a study of long-term antiretroviral therapy in people with HIV. Researchers report immunoSEQ v3.0 was run at survey level. Using immunoSEQ multiplex PCR, the repertoire was profiled, and TCRdb retains in-frame clones only, with some absent. The sample contains about 20,000 clones, approximately 90% of which appear only once. The sequences come from unsorted PBMCs, collected 4.2 years after starting antiretroviral therapy. The receptors were sampled from a man aged 45 to 65 with HIV.

The chain combines TRBV27 with TRBJ1-6; tentative D call: TRBD1 (5 bases). Trimming left V 5 bases short and J 10 bases short, with 12 bases between. Germline lookup yields CDR1 MNHEY and CDR2 SMNVEV (reference sequence). There are 13 residues in the CDR3. The CDR3 coding sequence is TGTGCCAGCAGTCTCACGGGGGTCTCACCCCTCCACTTT. It is translated as CASSLTGVSPLHF.

This rearrangement joins TRBV14 to TRBJ2-7; tentatively, D is TRBD1 (5 bases). The germline gives CDR1 SGHDN, CDR2 FVKESK. The ends were cut back, 4 bases at V and 3 bases at J, with 13 bases in the middle. The CDR3 runs to 14 residues. The CDR3 protein is CASSLLGQDYEQYF. The CDR3 nucleotides read TGTGCCAGCAGCCTTCTCGGACAAGACTACGAGCAGTACTTC.

V is TRBV6-6 and J is TRBJ1-2; TRBD1 aligns across 7 bases. This CDR3 is 13 amino acids long. V was clipped by 5 bases and J by 6 bases; unmatched bases: 6. Germline CDR1 MNHNY, CDR2 SVGAGI (reference sequence). The CDR3 sequence is CASSAQGGDGYTF. The CDR3 DNA reads as TGTGCCAGCAGTGCTCAGGGGGGAGATGGCTACACCTTC.

The gene calls are TRBV5-4 and TRBJ2-7; D perhaps matches TRBD1 (6 bases). The CDR3 extends over 13 amino acids. Trimming took 4 bases from V and 6 from J, leaving 14 bases between them. Looked up from germline, CDR1 is SGHNT and CDR2 is YYREEE (reference sequence). The CDR3 bases are TGTGCCAGCAGCCTCGACAGGTTGGGCGAGCAGTACTTC. Protein: CASSLDRLGEQYF.

The chain uses TRBV28 and TRBJ2-3; D is perhaps TRBD2 (6 bases). This CDR3 comprises 13 residues. The germline V and J ends were trimmed by 6 bases and 3 bases, with 10 bases remaining between them. Germline V gene data show CDR1 as MDHEN and CDR2 as SYDVKM. The CDR3 nucleotides are TGTGCCAGCAGCCGAGGGACTACAGATACGCAGTATTTT. This gives the protein CASSRGTTDTQYF.

The chain combines TRBV30 with TRBJ1-2; D may be TRBD1 (5 bases). The CDR3 spans 11 residues. Germline V gene lookup returns CDR1 GTSNPN and CDR2 SVGIG (reference sequence). The ends were cut back, 7 bases at V and 6 bases at J, with 12 bases in the middle. The CDR3 DNA reads TGTGCCTCTTCGGGAGGGGATGGCTACACCTTC. It yields the protein CASSGGDGYTF.

This clone was seen a few times. The chain uses TRBV29-1 and TRBJ2-2, with 7 nucleotides matching TRBD1. Germline trimming cut 6 bases from V and 6 bases from J; bases unmatched to any gene: 4. From germline, CDR1 is SQVTM and CDR2 ANQGSEA. This CDR3 has 12 residues. The CDR3 region is CSVPDRAGELFF. CDR3 DNA: TGCAGCGTCCCCGACAGGGCCGGGGAGCTGTTTTTT.

The rearrangement uses TRBV27 and TRBJ2-3; 7 bases line up with TRBD1. V shed 5 bases and J 2 bases; nucleotides not matched to a gene: 7. The CDR3 length is 15 residues. Germline CDR1 reads MNHEY; CDR2 reads SMNVEV (reference sequence). The chain's CDR3 is CASSIYRGYTDTQYF. DNA for the CDR3: TGTGCCAGCAGTATTTACAGGGGTTACACAGATACGCAGTATTTT.

The V call is TRBV15, the J call TRBJ2-7; D is unclear. CDR1 is LNHNV, CDR2 YYDKDF, per germline (reference sequence). CDR3 size: 12 residues. Trimming took off 0 bases at V and 5 bases at J, with 5 bases between the two ends. The CDR3 bases are TGTGCCACCAGCAGAGATGGGCACGAGCAGTACTTC. Amino acids: CATSRDGHEQYF.

The V gene is TRBV13, the J gene TRBJ2-1; possibly TRBD1 for D (7 bases). CDR3 length: 16 amino acids. Trimming left V 4 bases short and J 6 bases short, with 19 bases between. In germline, CDR1 is PRHDT, CDR2 FYEKMQ (reference sequence). Here the CDR3 reads CASSYPAGQRSNEQFF. As DNA, the CDR3 is TGTGCCAGCAGCTACCCGGCGGGACAGCGATCCAATGAGCAGTTCTTC.

The rearrangement joins TRBV7-3 to TRBJ2-4, with D unresolved. The V end was cut by 1 base, the J end by 0 bases, with 4 bases between. The CDR3 loop spans 14 amino acids. Germline V gene lookup returns CDR1 SGHTA and CDR2 FQGTGA. The CDR3 sequence is CASSLMIAKNIQYF. In DNA, the CDR3 is TGTGCCAGCAGCTTAATGATAGCCAAAAACATTCAGTACTTC. Based on the CDR3 plus reference TRBV7-3 and TRBJ2-4, the full variable domain is GAGVSQTPSNKVTEKGKYVELRCDPISGHTALYWYRQSLGQGPEFLIYFQGTGAADDSGLPNDRFFAVRPEGSVSTLKIQRTERGDSAVYLCASSLMIAKNIQYFGAGTRLSVL.

The chain couples TRBV5-6 to TRBJ2-7; D is unresolved. Germline V gives CDR1 SGHDT, CDR2 YYEEEE. Trimming took off 0 bases at V and 5 bases at J, with 12 bases between the two ends. There are 14 residues in the CDR3. The CDR3 region is CASSLAGFEHEQYF. The CDR3 DNA reads TGTGCCAGCAGCTTGGCCGGTTTCGAGCACGAGCAGTACTTC.

V and J are TRBV6-1 and TRBJ1-1, with D possibly being TRBD1 (6 bases). Germline CDR1 MNHNS, CDR2 SASEGT. V was trimmed by 0 bases and J by 5 bases, leaving 19 bases between them. This CDR3 region has 17 residues. This chain's CDR3 is CASSEALSRGAGTEAFF. DNA of the CDR3: TGTGCCAGCAGTGAAGCGCTATCACGGGGGGCCGGTACTGAAGCTTTCTTT.

The gene calls are TRBV7-2 and TRBJ2-3; D not resolved. Germline V gives CDR1 SGHTA, CDR2 FQGNSA. This CDR3 has 11 residues. V shed 2 bases and J shed 5 bases, with 2 bases lying between them. This CDR3 reads CASSLKDTQYF. The CDR3 nucleotides are TGTGCCAGCAGCTTAAAAGATACGCAGTATTTT.

The chain employs TRBV4-2 and TRBJ1-5, with TRBD1 identical over 7 bases. The germline V gene has CDR1 LGHNA and CDR2 YNFKEQ. J gave up 5 bases and V 1 base, and 2 bases lay outside the gene matches. The CDR3 loop spans 14 amino acids. The CDR3 coding sequence is TGTGCCAGCAGCCAAGTCACAGGGGATCAGCCCCAGCATTTT. Translated: CASSQVTGDQPQHF.

This chain connects TRBV7-9 to TRBJ2-3, with a possible D match to TRBD1 (6 bases). V was pared by 4 bases and J by 1 base, with 15 bases between. The germline gives CDR1 SEHNR, CDR2 FQNEAQ (reference sequence). This CDR3 region has 16 residues. Written as DNA, the CDR3 is TGTGCCAGCAGCTCCGACAAAAGGACAGGCACAGATACGCAGTATTTT. It specifies CASSSDKRTGTDTQYF.

There are a few counts of this clone. J is TRBJ1-1 and V is TRBV16, with D uncertain. CDR1 and CDR2 (germline): KGHSY, FQNENV. Trimming removed 0 bases at V and 1 base at J, with 6 bases between. This CDR3 contains 14 residues. CDR3 in DNA: TGTGCCAGCAGCCAATCAAGATCGAACACTGAAGCTTTCTTT. It translates to CASSQSRSNTEAFF.

The chain employs TRBV27 and TRBJ2-1; TRBD2 agrees at 11 bases. This CDR3 has 17 residues. The trim removed 5 bases at V and 0 bases at J, leaving 6 bases unmatched. Germline lookup yields CDR1 MNHEY and CDR2 SMNVEV (reference sequence). The CDR3 DNA reads as TGTGCCAGCAGTCCTCAGACTAGCGGGGACTCCTACAATGAGCAGTTCTTC. Translation: CASSPQTSGDSYNEQFF.

V usage is TRBV6-6 and J usage is TRBJ1-1; D is perhaps TRBD1 (5 bases). The CDR3 covers 14 residues. The V end lost 2 bases, the J end lost 5 bases, and 12 bases lay between the germline ends. Germline CDR1 is MNHNY and CDR2 is SVGAGI (reference sequence). For the CDR3, the DNA is TGTGCCAGCAGTTACGTTCGGGGGAGAACTGAAGCTTTCTTT. Residues: CASSYVRGRTEAFF.

The CDR3 loop reads CASSQRNPSPLHF. The CDR3 coding sequence is TGCGCCAGCAGCCAACGAAACCCATCACCCCTCCACTTT. The chain recombines TRBV4-3 with TRBJ1-6, with D uncertain. V was clipped by 2 bases and J by 10 bases, with 9 bases between them. This CDR3 has 13 amino acids. The germline gives CDR1 LGHNA, CDR2 YSLEER.